This T cell receptor (beta chain) was sequenced during a study of chemoradiotherapy in HPV16-positive cancers. Study-level results: Non-HPV-specific T cells did not expand in tumors during treatment, whereas candidate HPV-specific clones and E7-related motifs did.

Method: immunoSEQ multiplex PCR; TCRdb's copy keeps in-frame clones and lacks some. The sample records 17,000 or so clones, roughly two thirds being singletons. The CDR3 sequence is 15 residues long. V was clipped by 4 bases and J by 4 bases; unmatched bases: 9. CDR1 SGHNT and CDR2 YYREEE come from the germline V gene (reference sequence). Repertoires were sampled repeatedly during chemoradiotherapy. This clone came up a few times. Antigen specificity is unknown. The chain couples TRBV5-4 to TRBJ2-5; 8 bases are a match to TRBD2. The specimen comprised tumor tissue, sampled from a patient who underwent chemoradiotherapy. The source of this sequence is a human donor with HPV-associated anogenital cancer. The CDR3 region has the DNA TGTGCCAGCAGCCCATTCGGGAGGGGGGGAGAGACCCAGTACTTC. Its translation is CASSPFGRGGETQYF.